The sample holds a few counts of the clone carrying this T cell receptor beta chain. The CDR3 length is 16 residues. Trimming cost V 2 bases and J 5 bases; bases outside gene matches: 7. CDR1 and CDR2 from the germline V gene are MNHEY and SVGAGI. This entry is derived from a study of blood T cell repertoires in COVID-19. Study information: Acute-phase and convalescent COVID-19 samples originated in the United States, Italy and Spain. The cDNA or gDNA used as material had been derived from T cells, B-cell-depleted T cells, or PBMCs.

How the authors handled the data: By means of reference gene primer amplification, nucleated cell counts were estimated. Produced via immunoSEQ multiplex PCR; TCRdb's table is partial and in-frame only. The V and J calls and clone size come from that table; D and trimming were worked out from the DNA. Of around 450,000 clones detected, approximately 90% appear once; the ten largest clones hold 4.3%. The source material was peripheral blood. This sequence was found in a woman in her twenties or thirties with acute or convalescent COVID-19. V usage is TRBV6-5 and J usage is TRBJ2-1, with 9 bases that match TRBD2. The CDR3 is CASSYPQTSGHNEQFF. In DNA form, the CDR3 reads TGTGCCAGCAGTTACCCTCAGACTAGCGGCCACAATGAGCAGTTCTTC.